The entry that follows covers one TCR beta chain sequence. Antigen unknown. All donors were healthy HIV-negative adults lacking recent acute infections or vaccinations. Sequencing used immunoSEQ multiplex PCR; TCRdb keeps in-frame clones, though not all of them. In the table there are some 2,400,000 clones, roughly 95% of which are singletons. The data stem from a study of shared clonotypes between healthy human individuals. The study, taken as a whole, reports: Generation probabilities were higher for clonotypes shared across all four sorted-subset donors than for unshared ones. Represented diversity (both genetic and exposure-history) was limited by the small number of donors.

The CDR3 runs to 15 residues. The germline V gene encodes CDR1 SNHLY and CDR2 FYNNEI. V was clipped by 1 base and J by 2 bases; unmatched bases: 3. The receptor was isolated from a man aged 18 to 30 in good health. This chain links TRBV2 with TRBJ2-7; TRBD1 matches 9 bases. Sequenced material: naive CD4+ T cells sorted from blood. The subset denotes: CD45RA+ positively selected. The CDR3 sequence: CASSEGTGVPYEQYF. Here the CDR3 DNA reads TGTGCCAGCAGTGAAGGGACAGGGGTACCCTACGAGCAGTACTTC.